The 12 T cell receptor beta chains reported below all come from one sample, sequenced in a study of Graves' ophthalmopathy and Graves' hyperthyroidism. Investigators amplified TCR beta CDR3 regions from RNA transcripts. The first round was an RT-PCR with HTBI primers, and the second round was a multiplex PCR. TCRdb used MiXCR to reprocess the multiplex PCR reads, holding one entry per CDR3 protein. This table holds under 350,000 distinct CDR3 sequences, roughly 17% found once. The specimen sequenced was peripheral blood. Every receptor here comes from an adult man with Graves' ophthalmopathy.

This clonotype was counted many times. V is TRBV6-1 and J is TRBJ1-6, with a possible D match to TRBD1 (6 bases). This CDR3 contains 15 residues. V shed 6 bases and J shed 7 bases, with 16 bases lying between them. In germline, CDR1 is MNHNS, CDR2 SASEGT. The DNA for the CDR3 is TGTGCCAGCAGACCAACAGGGACCTCGAATTCACCCCTCCACTTT. It specifies CASRPTGTSNSPLHF.

The rearrangement joins TRBV18 to TRBJ1-1; maybe TRBD1 (6 bases). This CDR3 has 13 amino acids. The V gene lost 3 bases and the J gene lost 7 bases, with 12 bases spanning the gap. Germline loops: CDR1 KGHSH, CDR2 LQKENI. In nucleotides, the CDR3 is TGTGCCAGCTCACCTACCCGGGGGCATGAAGCTTTCTTT. Translated, it gives CASSPTRGHEAFF.

This clonotype was seen ten or more times. The gene calls are TRBV6-5 and TRBJ1-2; 11 positions agree with TRBD1. This CDR3 comprises 16 residues. Trimming cost V 6 bases and J 5 bases; bases outside gene matches: 11. CDR1 is MNHEY, CDR2 SVGAGI, per germline. CDR3 bases: TGTGCCAGCAGCCGTGACCGGGACAGGGGGAGGTATGGCTACACCTTC. It codes for CASSRDRDRGRYGYTF.

The chain combines TRBV11-2 with TRBJ2-7; 8 bases map to TRBD2. Germline CDR1 reads SGHAT; CDR2 reads FQNNGV. CDR3 length: 16 residues. Germline trimming cut 1 base from V and 3 bases from J; bases unmatched to any gene: 8. CDR3 sequence reads: CASSLGGGTSSYEQYF. CDR3 nucleotides: TGTGCCAGCAGCTTAGGAGGGGGGACTAGTAGCTACGAGCAGTACTTC.

Ten or more counts support this clonotype. The chain recombines TRBV2 with TRBJ2-5; D unclear. Germline values: CDR1 SNHLY, CDR2 FYNNEI. CDR3 length: 13 amino acids. Between the trimmed V and J ends, which lost 3 bases and 0 bases, there was a span of 5 bases. The CDR3 region is CASSDLYQETQYF. CDR3 DNA sequence: TGTGCCAGCAGTGACCTATACCAAGAGACCCAGTACTTC. Drawing the rest from reference TRBV2 and TRBJ2-5, the complete variable domain is EPEVTQTPSHQVTQMGQEVILRCVPISNHLYFYWYRQILGQKVEFLVSFYNNEISEKSEIFDDQFSVERPDGSNFTLKIRSTKLEDSAMYFCASSDLYQETQYFGPGTRLLVL.

This clonotype was observed at least ten times. The chain uses TRBV29-1 and TRBJ2-7, with D perhaps given as TRBD1 or TRBD2 (6 bases each). V dropped 7 bases and J dropped 3 bases, with 13 bases sitting between them. Germline CDR1 reads SQVTM; CDR2 reads ANQGSEA. This CDR3 is 12 amino acids long. CDR3 in DNA: TGCAGCGCACAACAGGGAGGCTACGAGCAGTACTTC. Amino acid sequence: CSAQQGGYEQYF.

This clonotype was recorded many times. The chain joins TRBV12-5 to TRBJ1-5; no firm D call. V gave up 6 bases and J gave up 3 bases, with 24 bases separating them. This CDR3 comprises 18 residues. From germline, CDR1 is LGHNT and CDR2 FRNRAP. The CDR3 region is CASGPTTWSKWVNQPQHF. The CDR3 DNA reads TGTGCTAGTGGACCCACAACATGGTCCAAGTGGGTCAATCAGCCCCAGCATTTT. Together with reference TRBV12-5 and TRBJ1-5, the CDR3 gives the full variable domain: DARVTQTPRHKVTEMGQEVTMRCQPILGHNTVFWYRQTMMQGLELLAYFRNRAPLDDSGMPKDRFSAEMPDATLATLKIQPSEPRDSAVYFCASGPTTWSKWVNQPQHFGDGTRLSIL.

This clonotype was counted many times. The J gene is TRBJ2-2, the V gene TRBV7-2, with 7 bases aligning to TRBD1. The germline gives CDR1 SGHTA, CDR2 FQGNSA. The CDR3 totals 15 residues. V dropped 9 bases and J dropped 4; count of bases not matched to a gene: 11. The CDR3 reads CASHQQQGTTGELFF. The CDR3 nucleotides read TGTGCCAGTCACCAACAACAGGGGACCACCGGGGAGCTGTTTTTT.

The sample holds a few counts of this clonotype. V is TRBV4-2 and J is TRBJ2-5; a possible D gene is TRBD2 (5 bases). Germline lookup yields CDR1 LGHNA and CDR2 YNFKEQ. Trimming cost V 1 base and J 0 bases, with 15 bases left between them. The CDR3 runs to 17 residues. The CDR3, as DNA: TGTGCCAGCAGCCAAGTTGAGGCTAGCAGGTACCAAGAGACCCAGTACTTC. Protein: CASSQVEASRYQETQYF.

This clonotype was observed a handful of times. The chain combines TRBV4-1 with TRBJ1-6; D gene uncertain. The CDR3 covers 16 residues. CDR1 and CDR2 from the germline V gene are MGHRA and YSYEKL. Trimming stripped 5 bases from V and 2 bases from J, with 13 bases between. The CDR3 DNA reads TGCGCCAGCAGCGCTTTTGTAGGCCCCTATAATTCACCCCTCCACTTT. This sequence encodes CASSAFVGPYNSPLHF.

This clonotype was recorded at least ten times. The chain joins TRBV6-5 to TRBJ1-3; 7 positions match TRBD1. Germline CDR1 is MNHEY and CDR2 is SVGAGI. Trimming at V came to 0 bases and at J to 2 bases, leaving 7 bases not matched to a gene. CDR3 length: 17 amino acids. Written as DNA, the CDR3 is TGTGCCAGCAGTTACTCGATAAGGACAGGCGCTGGAAACACCATATATTTT. Its translation is CASSYSIRTGAGNTIYF.

This clonotype was seen ten or more times. The V gene is TRBV12-3 or TRBV12-4, the J gene TRBJ1-6, with 8 nucleotides matching TRBD1. V gave up 3 bases and J gave up 14 bases; unmatched junction bases: 15. This CDR3 is built from 16 residues. CDR3: CASSLVWDRSKAALHF. As DNA, the CDR3 is TGTGCCAGCAGTTTGGTTTGGGACAGGTCTAAAGCTGCCCTCCACTTT.